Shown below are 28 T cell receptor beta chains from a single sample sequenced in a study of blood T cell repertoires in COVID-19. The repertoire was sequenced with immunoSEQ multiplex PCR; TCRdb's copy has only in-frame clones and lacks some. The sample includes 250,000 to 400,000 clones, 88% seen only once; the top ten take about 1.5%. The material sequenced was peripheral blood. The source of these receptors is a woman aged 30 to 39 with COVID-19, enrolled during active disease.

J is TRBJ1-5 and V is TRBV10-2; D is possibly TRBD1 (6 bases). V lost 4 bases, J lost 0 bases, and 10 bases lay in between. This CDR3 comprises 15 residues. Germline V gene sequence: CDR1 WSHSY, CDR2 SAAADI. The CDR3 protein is CASSGGLYSNQPQHF. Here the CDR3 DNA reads TGCGCCAGCAGTGGGGGGCTATATAGCAATCAGCCCCAGCATTTT.

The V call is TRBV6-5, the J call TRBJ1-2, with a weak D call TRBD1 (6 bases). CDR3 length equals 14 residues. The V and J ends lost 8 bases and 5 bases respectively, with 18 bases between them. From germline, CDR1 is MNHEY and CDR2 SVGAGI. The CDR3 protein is CASGDRSPRYGYTF. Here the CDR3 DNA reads TGTGCCAGCGGCGACAGGTCGCCGCGGTATGGCTACACCTTC.

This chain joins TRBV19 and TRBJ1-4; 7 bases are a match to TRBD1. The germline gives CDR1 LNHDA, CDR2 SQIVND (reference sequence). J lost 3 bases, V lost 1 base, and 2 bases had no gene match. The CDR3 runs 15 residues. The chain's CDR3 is CASSIAGTANEKLFF. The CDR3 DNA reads TGTGCCAGTAGTATAGCCGGGACAGCTAATGAAAAACTGTTTTTT.

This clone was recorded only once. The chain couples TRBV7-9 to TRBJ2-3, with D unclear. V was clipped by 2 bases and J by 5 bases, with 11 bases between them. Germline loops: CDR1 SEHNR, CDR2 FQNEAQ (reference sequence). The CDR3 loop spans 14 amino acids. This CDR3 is CASSLTLSQDTQYF. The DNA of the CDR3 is TGTGCCAGCAGCTTAACTCTTAGCCAAGATACGCAGTATTTT.

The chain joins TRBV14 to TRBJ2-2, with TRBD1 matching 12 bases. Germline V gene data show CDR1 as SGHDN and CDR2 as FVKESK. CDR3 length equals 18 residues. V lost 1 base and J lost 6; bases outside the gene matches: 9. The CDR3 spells CASSQVWDRGREAGELFF. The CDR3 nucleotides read TGTGCCAGCAGCCAAGTCTGGGACAGGGGGCGAGAGGCCGGGGAGCTGTTTTTT.

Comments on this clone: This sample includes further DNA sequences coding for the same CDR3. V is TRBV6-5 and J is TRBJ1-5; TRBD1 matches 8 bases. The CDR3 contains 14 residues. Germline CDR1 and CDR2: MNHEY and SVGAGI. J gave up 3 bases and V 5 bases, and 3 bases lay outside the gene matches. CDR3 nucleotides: TGTGCCAGCAGTCCGGACAGGGTCAATCAGCCCCAGCATTTT. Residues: CASSPDRVNQPQHF.

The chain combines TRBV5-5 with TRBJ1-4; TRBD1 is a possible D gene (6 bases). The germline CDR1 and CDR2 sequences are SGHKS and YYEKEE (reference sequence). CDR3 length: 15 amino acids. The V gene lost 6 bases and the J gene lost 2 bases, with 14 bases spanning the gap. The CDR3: CASKWGQGTNEKLFF. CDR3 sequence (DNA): TGTGCCAGCAAATGGGGGCAGGGGACTAATGAAAAACTGTTTTTT. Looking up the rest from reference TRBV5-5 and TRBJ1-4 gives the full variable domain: DAGVTQSPTHLIKTRGQQVTLRCSPISGHKSVSWYQQVLGQGPQFIFQYYEKEERGRGNFPDRFSARQFPNYSSELNVNALLLGDSALYLCASKWGQGTNEKLFFGSGTQLSVL.

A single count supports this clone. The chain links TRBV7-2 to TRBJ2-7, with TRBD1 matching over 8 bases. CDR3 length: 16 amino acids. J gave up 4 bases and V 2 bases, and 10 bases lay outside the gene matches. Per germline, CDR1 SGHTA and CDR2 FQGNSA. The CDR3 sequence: CASSLKLGQESYEQYV. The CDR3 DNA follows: TGTGCCAGCAGCTTAAAGTTGGGACAGGAGTCATACGAGCAGTACGTC.

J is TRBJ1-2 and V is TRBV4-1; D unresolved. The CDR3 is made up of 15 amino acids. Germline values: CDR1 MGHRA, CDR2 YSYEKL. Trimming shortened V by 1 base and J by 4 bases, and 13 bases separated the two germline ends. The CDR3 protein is CASSQVEGLLYGYTF. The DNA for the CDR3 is TGCGCCAGCAGCCAAGTGGAGGGCTTGCTCTATGGCTACACCTTC.

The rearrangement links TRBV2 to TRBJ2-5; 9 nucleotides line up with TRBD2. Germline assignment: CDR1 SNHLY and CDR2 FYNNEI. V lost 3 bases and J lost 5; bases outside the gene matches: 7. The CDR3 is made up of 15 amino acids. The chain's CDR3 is CASSEAAGGRETQYF. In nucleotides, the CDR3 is TGTGCCAGCAGTGAGGCGGCGGGGGGGCGCGAGACCCAGTACTTC.

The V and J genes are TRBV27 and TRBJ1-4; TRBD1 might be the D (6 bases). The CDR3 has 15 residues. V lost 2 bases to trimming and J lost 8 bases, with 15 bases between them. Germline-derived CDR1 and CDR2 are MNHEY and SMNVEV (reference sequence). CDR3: CASSLRGGFSEKLFF. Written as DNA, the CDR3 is TGTGCCAGCAGTTTAAGGGGGGGTTTCTCGGAAAAACTGTTTTTT.

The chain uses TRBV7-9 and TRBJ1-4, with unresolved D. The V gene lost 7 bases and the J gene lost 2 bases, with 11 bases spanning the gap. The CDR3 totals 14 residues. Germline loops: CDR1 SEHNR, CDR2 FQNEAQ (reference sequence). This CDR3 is CASTLGGTNEKLFF. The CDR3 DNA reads TGTGCCAGCACCCTGGGAGGGACTAATGAAAAACTGTTTTTT. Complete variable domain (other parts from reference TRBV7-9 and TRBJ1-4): DTGVSQNPRHKITKRGQNVTFRCDPISEHNRLYWYRQTLGQGPEFLTYFQNEAQLEKSRLLSDRFSAERPKGSFSTLEIQRTEQGDSAMYLCASTLGGTNEKLFFGSGTQLSVL.

CDR3: CASSYSMRGGRTYNEQFF. The DNA for the CDR3 is TGTGCCAGCAGTTACTCGATGAGGGGGGGCCGAACCTACAATGAGCAGTTCTTC. The chain links TRBV6-2 or TRBV6-3 to TRBJ2-1, with a tentative D call TRBD2 (7 bases). This CDR3 has 18 residues. Trimming removed 0 bases from V and 2 bases from J, with 17 bases in between. Germline-derived CDR1 and CDR2 are MNHEY and SVGEGT.

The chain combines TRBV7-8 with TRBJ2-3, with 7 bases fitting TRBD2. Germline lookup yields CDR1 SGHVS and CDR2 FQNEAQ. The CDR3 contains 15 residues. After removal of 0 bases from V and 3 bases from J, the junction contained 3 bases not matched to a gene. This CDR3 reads CASSLARRGTDTQYF. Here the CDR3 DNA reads TGTGCCAGCAGCTTAGCAAGGCGGGGGACAGATACGCAGTATTTT.

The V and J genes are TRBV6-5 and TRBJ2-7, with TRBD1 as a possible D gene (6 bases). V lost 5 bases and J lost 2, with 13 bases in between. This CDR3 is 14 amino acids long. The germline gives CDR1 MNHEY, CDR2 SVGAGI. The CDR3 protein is CASSTGSVTYEQYV. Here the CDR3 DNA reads TGTGCCAGCAGTACAGGGAGTGTAACCTACGAGCAGTACGTC.

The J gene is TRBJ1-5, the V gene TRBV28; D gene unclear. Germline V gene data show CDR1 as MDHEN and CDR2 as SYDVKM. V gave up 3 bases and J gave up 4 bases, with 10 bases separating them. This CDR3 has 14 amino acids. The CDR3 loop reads CASSFSGENQPQHF. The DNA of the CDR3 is TGTGCCAGCAGTTTCAGCGGGGAAAATCAGCCCCAGCATTTT.

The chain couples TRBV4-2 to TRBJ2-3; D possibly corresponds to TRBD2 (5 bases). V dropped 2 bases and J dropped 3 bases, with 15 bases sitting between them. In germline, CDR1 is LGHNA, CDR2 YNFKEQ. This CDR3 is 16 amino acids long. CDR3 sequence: CASSQSEVSATDTQYF. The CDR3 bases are TGTGCCAGCAGCCAATCGGAGGTTAGCGCTACAGATACGCAGTATTTT.

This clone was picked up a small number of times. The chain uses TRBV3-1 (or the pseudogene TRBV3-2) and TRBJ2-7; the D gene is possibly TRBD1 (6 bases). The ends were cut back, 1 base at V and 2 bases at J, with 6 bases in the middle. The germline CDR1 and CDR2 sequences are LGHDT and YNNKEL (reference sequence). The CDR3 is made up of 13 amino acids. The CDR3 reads CASSQGDTYEQYF. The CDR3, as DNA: TGTGCCAGCAGCCAAGGGGACACCTACGAGCAGTACTTC.

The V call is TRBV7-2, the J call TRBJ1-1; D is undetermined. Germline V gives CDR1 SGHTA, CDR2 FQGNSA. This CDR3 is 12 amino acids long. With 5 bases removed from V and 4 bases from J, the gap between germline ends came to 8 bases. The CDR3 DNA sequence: TGTGCCAGCAGCCTTGGCAGCACTGAAGCTTTCTTT. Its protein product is CASSLGSTEAFF.

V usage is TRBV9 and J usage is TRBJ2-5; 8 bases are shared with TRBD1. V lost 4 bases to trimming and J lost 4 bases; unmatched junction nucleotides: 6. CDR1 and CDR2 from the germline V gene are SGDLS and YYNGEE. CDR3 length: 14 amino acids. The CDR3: CASSPEDRVETQYF. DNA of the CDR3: TGTGCCAGCAGCCCCGAGGACAGGGTAGAGACCCAGTACTTC.

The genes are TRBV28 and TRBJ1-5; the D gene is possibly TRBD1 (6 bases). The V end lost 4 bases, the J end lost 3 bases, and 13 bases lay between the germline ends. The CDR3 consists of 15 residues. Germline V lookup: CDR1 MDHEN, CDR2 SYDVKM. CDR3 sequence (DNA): TGTGCCAGCAGTTCGGGCAGGGGCCCCAATCAGCCCCAGCATTTT. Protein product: CASSSGRGPNQPQHF.

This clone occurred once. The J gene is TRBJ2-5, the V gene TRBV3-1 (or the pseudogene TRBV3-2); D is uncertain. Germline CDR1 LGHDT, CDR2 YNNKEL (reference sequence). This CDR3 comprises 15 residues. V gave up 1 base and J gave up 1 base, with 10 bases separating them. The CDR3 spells CASSQALYTQETQYF. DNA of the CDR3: TGTGCCAGCAGCCAAGCCCTCTATACCCAAGAGACCCAGTACTTC.

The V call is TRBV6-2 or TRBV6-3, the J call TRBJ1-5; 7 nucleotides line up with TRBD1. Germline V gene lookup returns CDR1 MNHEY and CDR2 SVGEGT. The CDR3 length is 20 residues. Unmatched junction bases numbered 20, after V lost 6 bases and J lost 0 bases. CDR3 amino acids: CASSPRPGQKKPYSNQPQHF. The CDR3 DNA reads TGTGCCAGCAGCCCCCGGCCGGGACAGAAAAAACCTTATAGCAATCAGCCCCAGCATTTT.

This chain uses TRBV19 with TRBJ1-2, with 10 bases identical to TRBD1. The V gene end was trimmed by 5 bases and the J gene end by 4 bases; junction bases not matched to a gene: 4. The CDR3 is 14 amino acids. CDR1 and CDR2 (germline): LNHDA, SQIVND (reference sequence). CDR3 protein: CASSPGTGAYGYTF. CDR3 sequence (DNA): TGTGCCAGTAGTCCCGGGACAGGGGCCTATGGCTACACCTTC.

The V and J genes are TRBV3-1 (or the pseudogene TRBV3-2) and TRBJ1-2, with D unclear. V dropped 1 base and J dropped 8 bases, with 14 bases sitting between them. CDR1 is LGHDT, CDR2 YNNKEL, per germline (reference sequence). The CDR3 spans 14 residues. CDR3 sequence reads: CASSQAIGVRGYTF. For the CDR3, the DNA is TGTGCCAGCAGCCAAGCCATCGGGGTACGGGGCTACACCTTC.

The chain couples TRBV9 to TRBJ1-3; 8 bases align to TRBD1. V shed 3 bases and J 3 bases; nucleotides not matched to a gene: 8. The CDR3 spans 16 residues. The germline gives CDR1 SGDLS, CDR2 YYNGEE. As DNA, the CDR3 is TGTGCCAGCAGCGCCAATCAGGGGGCTTATGGAAACACCATATATTTT. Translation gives CASSANQGAYGNTIYF.

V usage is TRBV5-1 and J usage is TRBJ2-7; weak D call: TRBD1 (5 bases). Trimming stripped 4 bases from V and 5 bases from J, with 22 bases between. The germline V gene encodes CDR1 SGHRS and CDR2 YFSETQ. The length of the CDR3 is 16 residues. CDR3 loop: CASSLAAGLVGDEQYF. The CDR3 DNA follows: TGCGCCAGCAGCCTGGCCGCAGGGCTCGTTGGTGACGAGCAGTACTTC. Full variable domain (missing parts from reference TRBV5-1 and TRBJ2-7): KAGVTQTPRYLIKTRGQQVTLSCSPISGHRSVSWYQQTPGQGLQFLFEYFSETQRNKGNFPGRFSGRQFSNSRSEMNVSTLELGDSALYLCASSLAAGLVGDEQYFGPGTRLTVT.

This CDR3 is CASSPDRVWRNTEAFF. The CDR3 nucleotides are TGTGCCAGCAGCCCGGACAGGGTCTGGCGGAACACTGAAGCTTTCTTT. V and J are TRBV5-5 and TRBJ1-1, with 8 bases that match TRBD1. Germline V gene lookup returns CDR1 SGHKS and CDR2 YYEKEE (reference sequence). The CDR3 runs 16 residues. The V and J ends lost 4 bases and 1 base, in that order; junction bases with no gene match: 9.